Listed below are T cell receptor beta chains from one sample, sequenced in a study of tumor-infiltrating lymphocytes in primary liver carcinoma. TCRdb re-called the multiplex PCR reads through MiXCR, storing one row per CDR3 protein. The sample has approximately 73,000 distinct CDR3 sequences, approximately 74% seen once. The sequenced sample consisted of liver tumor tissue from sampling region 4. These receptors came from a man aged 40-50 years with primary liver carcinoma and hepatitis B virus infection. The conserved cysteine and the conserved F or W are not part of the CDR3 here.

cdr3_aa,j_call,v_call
ASSLWVGDGGHNEHF,TRBJ2-1,TRBV7-8
ASSLSYRGSVKQVRSYDEQF,TRBJ2-1,TRBV11-2
ASISPTGATEAF,TRBJ1-1,TRBV28
SIGGLADNEQF,TRBJ2-1,TRBV29-1
AISLGDGVSGELF,TRBJ2-2,TRBV12-3/TRBV12-4
ASSLVGLGATNCGYT,TRBJ1-2,TRBV5-1
ASSGTSDRVYEQY,TRBJ2-7,TRBV2
ASSHDRGIGEMF,TRBJ2-2,TRBV5-4
ASSTTGGEQF,TRBJ2-1,TRBV7-9
ASSFDDEQF,TRBJ2-1,TRBV7-8
SVAGTGGAAYGYT,TRBJ1-2,TRBV29-1
VSLPPGVYTWELF,TRBJ2-2,TRBV11-2
ASSQDGYSSGRSPDAQC,TRBJ2-3,TRBV12-3/TRBV12-4
ASSLTGGLGNQPQH,TRBJ1-5,TRBV28
SVEATGRSSAWELF,TRBJ2-2,TRBV29-1
ASSLVRAASGGTQY,TRBJ2-5,TRBV7-8
AWMGGDRGSYNEQF,TRBJ2-1,TRBV30
SVEPTGTYNEQF,TRBJ2-1,TRBV29-1
SAALAGGPNEQF,TRBJ2-1,TRBV29-1
ASPSGSEQY,TRBJ2-7,TRBV12-5
ARSPTGAEQY,TRBJ2-7,TRBV28
ASSPANSDHGYT,TRBJ1-2,TRBV11-2
ASRPAGGSGFQPQH,TRBJ1-5,TRBV12-3/TRBV12-4
TGSSHPSGRIYEQF,TRBJ2-1,TRBV11-2
ASSEGASGGDAQY,TRBJ2-3,TRBV6-4
ASTKGVEQY,TRBJ2-7,TRBV11-2
ASSGEETQY,TRBJ2-5,TRBV18
ASGLARRVGGRADTQY,TRBJ2-3,TRBV12-3/TRBV12-4
ASSETRGGGNQPQH,TRBJ1-5,TRBV2
ASSLEGSEQF,TRBJ2-1,TRBV13
SVEDLFRVRPF,TRBJ1-1,TRBV29-1
ASDGRRDQPQH,TRBJ1-5,TRBV28
ASSPVLTGEMGAL,TRBJ1-1,TRBV4-1
VSSTTLSSYNEQF,TRBJ2-1,TRBV11-2
ASSTGTGAYEQY,TRBJ2-7,TRBV11-2
ASSISNGELF,TRBJ2-2,TRBV11-2